This TCR beta chain was sequenced in a study of radiation and T cells in renal cell carcinoma. Findings and limits, study-wide: In blood, top tumor clones expanded by 2 weeks, shrinking by 4.

Sample time point: blood 4 weeks post-SBRT, at nephrectomy. Treatment indicated: 15 Gy SBRT to primary tumor, nephrectomy 4 weeks later. The germline V gene encodes CDR1 SGDLS and CDR2 YYNGEE. The V gene lost 3 bases and the J gene lost 4 bases, with 23 bases spanning the gap. This CDR3 has 18 amino acids. A word on this clone: The antigen remains unidentified.

Assay: immunoSEQ multiplex PCR; the TCRdb copy retains only in-frame clones and omits some. The profile covers around 78,000 clones, with about 89% appearing a single time and 4.5% to 7% taken by the ten largest. This sample comprised blood, obtained from a patient whose treatment included radiotherapy and nephrectomy. V gene TRBV9 combines with J gene TRBJ2-1; D might be TRBD1 or TRBD2, each matching 6 bases. This TCR was recovered from a woman aged 65 to 85 with renal cell carcinoma. CDR3 amino acids: CASSAQKGGTQIYNEQFF. Here the CDR3 DNA reads TGTGCCAGCAGCGCCCAAAAGGGGGGCACACAAATTTACAATGAGCAGTTCTTC.